This record covers a single T cell receptor (beta chain). The sample comes from a study of CD8+CD57+ T cells in acquired aplastic anemia. Genomic DNA templated the TCR beta VDJ and CDR3 profiling. TCRdb fed the reads into MiXCR, producing one record per CDR3 protein. The data hold fewer than 250,000 distinct CDR3 sequences, with roughly 56% observed a single time. V was cut by 3 bases and J by 7 bases, with 12 bases left in between. CDR3 length: 14 residues. The chain links TRBV12-3 or TRBV12-4 to TRBJ1-4; D remains unclear. The TCR comes from a human donor in good health, serving as a control. The sequencing sample was made of sorted CD4+, CD8+, or CD8+CD57+ T cells (not recorded which) from PBMCs. The CDR3 DNA reads as TGTGCCAGCAGTTTCCGGGGAAACACTGAAAAACTGTTTTTT. This translates into CASSFRGNTEKLFF.